The 25 T cell receptor beta chains given below trace back to one sample, sequenced in a study of T cell responses to AZD1222 COVID-19 vaccine. Clones were read by immunoSEQ multiplex PCR, and TCRdb kept only the in-frame ones, dropping some. The sample comprises approximately 150,000 clones, more than 80% of which are singletons, and 0.91% rests with the top ten. The sample consisted of peripheral blood, taken on day 0 of MenACWY control vaccination. All receptors derive from an adult in good health.

This chain joins TRBV5-5 and TRBJ2-7, with TRBD1 matching 10 bases. J lost 0 bases, V lost 6 bases, and 9 bases had no gene match. Germline CDR1 SGHKS, CDR2 YYEKEE (reference sequence). This CDR3 is built from 16 residues. CDR3 coding DNA: TGTGCCAGCACCTTAATCCGGGACAGGGGCTCCTACGAGCAGTACTTC. It yields the protein CASTLIRDRGSYEQYF.

The V gene is TRBV3-1 (or the pseudogene TRBV3-2), the J gene TRBJ1-2; D gene ambiguous. CDR3 length: 12 residues. Germline CDR1 LGHDT, CDR2 YNNKEL (reference sequence). Trimming stripped 1 base from V and 8 bases from J, with 8 bases between. The CDR3 protein is CASSQAEGGYTF. CDR3 coding DNA: TGTGCCAGCAGCCAAGCCGAGGGAGGCTACACCTTC.

The J gene is TRBJ1-2, the V gene TRBV19; D ambiguous. V lost 8 bases and J 6 bases, leaving 13 bases between the germline ends. Germline V gene sequence: CDR1 LNHDA, CDR2 SQIVND (reference sequence). The CDR3 covers 12 residues. CDR3 DNA: TGTGCCAGTGGACCTACTCTTAATGGCTACACCTTC. This encodes CASGPTLNGYTF.

The count of this clone is one. V is TRBV11-2 and J is TRBJ1-5; D is uncertain. CDR1 is SGHAT and CDR2 is FQNNGV in the germline V gene. The CDR3 covers 16 residues. The V gene lost 0 bases and the J gene lost 6 bases, with 15 bases spanning the gap. The CDR3 spells CASSLDRIGFVQPQHF. CDR3 nucleotides: TGTGCCAGCAGCTTAGACAGAATAGGGTTTGTTCAGCCCCAGCATTTT.

The genes are TRBV7-8 and TRBJ2-3; D uncertain. Germline values: CDR1 SGHVS, CDR2 FQNEAQ. This CDR3 contains 16 residues. Trimming took off 5 bases at V and 1 base at J, with 16 bases between the two ends. This chain's CDR3 is CASSHPAQRGTDTQYF. The CDR3 DNA reads as TGTGCCAGCAGCCATCCGGCCCAACGGGGCACAGATACGCAGTATTTT.

The V call is TRBV5-1, the J call TRBJ2-7, with D possibly being TRBD1 (5 bases). The CDR3 is made up of 14 amino acids. Germline values: CDR1 SGHRS, CDR2 YFSETQ. Trimming left V 0 bases short and J 3 bases short, with 10 bases between. Written as DNA, the CDR3 is TGCGCCAGCAGCTTGGTGCCGGACAACTACGAGCAGTACTTC. The encoded protein is CASSLVPDNYEQYF.

The CDR3 here is CASSPTGTVSGNTIYF. Written as DNA, the CDR3 is TGTGCCAGCAGTCCAACTGGGACAGTCTCTGGAAACACCATATATTTT. This chain connects TRBV28 to TRBJ1-3; 7 nucleotides match TRBD1. V lost 5 bases, J lost 0 bases, and 7 bases stayed unmatched. This CDR3 is built from 16 residues. The germline CDR1 and CDR2 sequences are MDHEN and SYDVKM.

This clone showed up just once. This chain uses TRBV4-3 with TRBJ1-6; 9 positions match TRBD1. CDR1 and CDR2 from the germline V gene are LGHNA and YSLEER. V lost 1 base, J lost 7 bases, and 2 bases stayed unmatched. The length of the CDR3 is 15 residues. The CDR3 nucleotides read TGCGCCAGCAGCCAAGTGACAGGGGGGAATTCACCCCTCCACTTT. It encodes CASSQVTGGNSPLHF.

The rearrangement uses TRBV12-5 and TRBJ1-1, with TRBD1 identical over 8 bases. CDR3 length: 13 residues. Germline-derived CDR1 and CDR2 are LGHNT and FRNRAP. V lost 5 bases to trimming and J lost 11 bases; unmatched junction nucleotides: 10. This CDR3 reads CASGISTGVKAFF. CDR3 nucleotides: TGTGCTAGTGGTATCTCGACAGGGGTGAAGGCTTTCTTT.

This clone was observed once. The chain combines TRBV7-3 with TRBJ2-3, with 8 bases aligning to TRBD1. The V gene end was trimmed by 4 bases and the J gene end by 6 bases; junction bases not matched to a gene: 6. Germline assignment: CDR1 SGHTA and CDR2 FQGTGA. CDR3 length: 14 amino acids. The CDR3 reads CASSSDRGGDTQYF. The CDR3 coding sequence is TGTGCCAGCAGCTCCGACAGGGGTGGCGATACGCAGTATTTT.

The rearrangement links TRBV5-6 to TRBJ1-5; weak D call: TRBD1 (6 bases). CDR3 length: 14 residues. Germline V gene lookup returns CDR1 SGHDT and CDR2 YYEEEE. V lost 0 bases, J lost 5 bases, and 9 bases lay in between. The CDR3 DNA follows: TGTGCCAGCAGCTTGGGGACAGTTTATCAGCCCCAGCATTTT. Its protein is CASSLGTVYQPQHF.

This rearrangement joins TRBV6-5 to TRBJ1-4; TRBD1 matches at 9 bases. The CDR3 consists of 15 residues. Germline V gene sequence: CDR1 MNHEY, CDR2 SVGAGI. V dropped 2 bases and J dropped 8; count of bases not matched to a gene: 6. Here the CDR3 reads CASSYADRGGEKLFF. The CDR3 DNA sequence: TGTGCCAGCAGTTACGCGGACAGGGGAGGCGAAAAACTGTTTTTT.

This chain joins TRBV5-4 and TRBJ2-5; TRBD1 or TRBD2 may be the D gene (5 bases each). V dropped 2 bases and J dropped 2 bases, with 16 bases sitting between them. The CDR3 has 16 residues. From germline, CDR1 is SGHNT and CDR2 YYREEE (reference sequence). Written as DNA, the CDR3 is TGTGCCAGCAGCTTAAAGCCGGGACGGATACAAGAGACCCAGTACTTC. Translated, it gives CASSLKPGRIQETQYF.

This chain joins TRBV7-2 and TRBJ1-6; D is unclear. CDR3 size: 14 residues. Germline V gene lookup returns CDR1 SGHTA and CDR2 FQGNSA. V was shortened by 1 base and J by 3 bases, with 4 bases between the two germline ends. CDR3 sequence reads: CASSLDGYNSPLHF. As DNA, the CDR3 is TGTGCCAGCAGCTTAGACGGCTATAATTCACCCCTCCACTTT.

The chain links TRBV5-1 to TRBJ2-3; maybe TRBD2 (6 bases). Per the germline V gene, CDR1 is SGHRS and CDR2 is YFSETQ. Trimming removed 4 bases at V and 6 bases at J, with 9 bases between. The CDR3 loop spans 12 amino acids. The CDR3 sequence: CASSREWDTQYF. The CDR3 DNA reads as TGCGCCAGCAGCCGGGAGTGGGATACGCAGTATTTT.

This clone was observed once. This rearrangement joins TRBV7-3 to TRBJ1-1; D perhaps matches TRBD1 (5 bases). The CDR3 sequence is 15 residues long. Trimming left V 5 bases short and J 0 bases short, with 13 bases between. From germline, CDR1 is SGHTA and CDR2 FQGTGA. The CDR3 loop reads CASSAAGGLNTEAFF. CDR3 nucleotides: TGTGCCAGCAGCGCCGCCGGGGGATTGAACACTGAAGCTTTCTTT.

V and J are TRBV9 and TRBJ1-1; D is ambiguous. The CDR3 length is 13 residues. Germline loops: CDR1 SGDLS, CDR2 YYNGEE. Trimming pared 0 bases from V and 4 bases from J, leaving 7 bases between. The CDR3 loop reads CASSVDPFTEAFF. In nucleotides, the CDR3 is TGTGCCAGCAGCGTAGACCCATTCACTGAAGCTTTCTTT. Complete variable domain (other parts from reference TRBV9 and TRBJ1-1): DSGVTQTPKHLITATGQRVTLRCSPRSGDLSVYWYQQSLDQGLQFLIQYYNGEERAKGNILERFSAQQFPDLHSELNLSSLELGDSALYFCASSVDPFTEAFFGQGTRLTVV.

The J gene is TRBJ1-1, the V gene TRBV9; the D is unclear. The germline V and J ends were trimmed by 5 bases and 3 bases, with 11 bases remaining between them. Germline lookup yields CDR1 SGDLS and CDR2 YYNGEE. CDR3 length: 13 residues. In nucleotides, the CDR3 is TGTGCCAGCAGGCCTCATGTAGACACTGAAGCTTTCTTT. The encoded protein is CASRPHVDTEAFF.

The rearrangement links TRBV27 to TRBJ2-1; D call uncertain. Germline lookup yields CDR1 MNHEY and CDR2 SMNVEV (reference sequence). The V and J ends lost 6 bases and 11 bases respectively, with 20 bases between them. The CDR3 has 14 residues. CDR3: CASRSGLGPLKQFF. CDR3 in DNA: TGTGCCAGCAGAAGTGGATTGGGCCCCCTGAAGCAGTTCTTC.

V gene TRBV5-6 combines with J gene TRBJ1-2; perhaps TRBD1 as D (6 bases). The CDR3 runs 13 residues. Germline CDR1 SGHDT, CDR2 YYEEEE. With 4 bases removed from V and 6 bases from J, the gap between germline ends came to 13 bases. CDR3 nucleotide sequence: TGTGCCAGCAGCGTCCGCAGGGGAGATGGCTACACCTTC. Its translation: CASSVRRGDGYTF.

The chain carries TRBV7-2 and TRBJ1-2; TRBD1 agrees at 8 bases. CDR3 length: 14 residues. Germline-derived CDR1 and CDR2 are SGHTA and FQGNSA. V shed 5 bases and J 4 bases; nucleotides not matched to a gene: 6. CDR3 DNA sequence: TGTGCCAGCAGCACCGGACAGGGTATCTATGGCTACACCTTC. It yields the protein CASSTGQGIYGYTF.

In nucleotides, the CDR3 is TGTGCCACCGCGACTAGTCCCAATGAGCAGTTCTTC. Its protein is CATATSPNEQFF. The chain has TRBV7-3 and TRBJ2-1, with D possibly TRBD2 on 6 matching bases. The CDR3 extends over 12 amino acids. Trimming stripped 10 bases from V and 6 bases from J, with 13 bases between. In germline, CDR1 is SGHTA, CDR2 FQGTGA.

The rearrangement joins TRBV5-1 to TRBJ2-7; possible D gene TRBD1, 5 bases. CDR1 and CDR2 from the germline V gene are SGHRS and YFSETQ. The ends were cut back, 7 bases at V and 1 base at J, with 15 bases in the middle. The CDR3 has 14 amino acids. The CDR3: CASQSLQGSYEQYF. In DNA form, the CDR3 reads TGCGCCAGCCAATCTTTGCAGGGTTCCTACGAGCAGTACTTC.

In regard to this clone: Its ends do not fully match the called genes, so a read error is possible. The chain links TRBV10-2 to TRBJ2-7, with 11 bases aligning to TRBD1. CDR1 and CDR2 (germline): WSHSY, SAAADI. The CDR3 covers 13 residues. DNA for the CDR3: TGCGCCCGCAGGGGACAGGGGGAGGGCGAGCAGTACTTC. As protein: CARRGQGEGEQYF.

The chain couples TRBV5-4 to TRBJ1-5; D is uncertain. Germline V gene lookup returns CDR1 SGHNT and CDR2 YYREEE (reference sequence). The CDR3 sequence is 14 residues long. V gave up 0 bases and J gave up 6 bases, with 10 bases separating them. In nucleotides, the CDR3 is TGTGCCAGCAGCTTGGGGAGAGATGGTCAGCCCCAGCATTTT. The encoded protein is CASSLGRDGQPQHF.